The present TCR beta chain was sequenced within a study of OX40 agonist ivuxolimab in advanced cancers. Profiled with immunoSEQ multiplex PCR; TCRdb holds only in-frame clones, not every one. The sample has approximately 77,000 clones, about 92% seen once; the top ten hold roughly 4.9%. This clonotype was sampled from an adult with an advanced solid tumor such as melanoma, head and neck, liver or kidney cancer. Sequences were derived from CD4+ or CD8+ T cells sorted from blood, sampled in a trial of the OX40 agonist ivuxolimab.

The CDR3 coding sequence is TGTGCCAGCAGCCTGGGGGGGGGCCGGGAGCCCCAGCATTTT. It codes for CASSLGGGREPQHF. The chain carries TRBV5-8 and TRBJ1-5, with D maybe TRBD1 (6 bases). Looked up from germline, CDR1 is SGHTS and CDR2 is YDEGEE. This CDR3 has 14 amino acids. Trimming stripped 4 bases from V and 8 bases from J, with 16 bases between.